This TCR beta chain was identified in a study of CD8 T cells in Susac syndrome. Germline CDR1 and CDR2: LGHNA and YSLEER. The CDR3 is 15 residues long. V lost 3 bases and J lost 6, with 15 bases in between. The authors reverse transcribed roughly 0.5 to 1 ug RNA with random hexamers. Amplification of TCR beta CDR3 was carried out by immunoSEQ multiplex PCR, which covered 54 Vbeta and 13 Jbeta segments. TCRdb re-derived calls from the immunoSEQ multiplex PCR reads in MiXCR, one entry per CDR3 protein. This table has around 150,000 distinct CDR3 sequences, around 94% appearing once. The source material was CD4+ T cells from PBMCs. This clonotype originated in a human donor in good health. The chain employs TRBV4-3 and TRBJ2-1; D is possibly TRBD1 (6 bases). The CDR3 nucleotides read TGCGCCAGCAGCCAGGACAGAAAATCGGGCAATGAGCAGTTCTTC. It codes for CASSQDRKSGNEQFF.